This T cell receptor beta chain was profiled in a study of OX40 agonist ivuxolimab in advanced cancers. About the research overall: Ivuxolimab doses were 0.01, 0.1, 0.3, 1.5, 3 or 10 mg/kg every 2 weeks. Study-wide findings and caveats: Relative to CD4+, CD8+ T cells held more expanded clones on average.

With respect to this clone: Its antigen remains unidentified.

The investigators sampled blood at baseline, at cycle 4 day 1, and at cycle 7 day 1. The length of the CDR3 is 16 residues. CDR1 MDHEN and CDR2 SYDVKM come from the germline V gene. The junction had 12 bases not matched to a gene; V was cut back by 5 bases and J by 4 bases. Profiled with immunoSEQ multiplex PCR; TCRdb holds only in-frame clones, not every one. The table shows about 86,000 clones, with under 95% occurring only once. This clonotype was sampled from an adult with an advanced solid tumor such as melanoma, head and neck, liver or kidney cancer. This chain connects TRBV28 to TRBJ1-2, with 8 bases matching TRBD1. Sequenced here: CD4+ or CD8+ T cells sorted from blood, sampled in a trial of the OX40 agonist ivuxolimab. The chain's CDR3 is CASSLPLSGTGYGYTF. CDR3 nucleotides: TGTGCCAGCAGTCTGCCTTTGTCCGGGACAGGCTATGGCTACACCTTC.